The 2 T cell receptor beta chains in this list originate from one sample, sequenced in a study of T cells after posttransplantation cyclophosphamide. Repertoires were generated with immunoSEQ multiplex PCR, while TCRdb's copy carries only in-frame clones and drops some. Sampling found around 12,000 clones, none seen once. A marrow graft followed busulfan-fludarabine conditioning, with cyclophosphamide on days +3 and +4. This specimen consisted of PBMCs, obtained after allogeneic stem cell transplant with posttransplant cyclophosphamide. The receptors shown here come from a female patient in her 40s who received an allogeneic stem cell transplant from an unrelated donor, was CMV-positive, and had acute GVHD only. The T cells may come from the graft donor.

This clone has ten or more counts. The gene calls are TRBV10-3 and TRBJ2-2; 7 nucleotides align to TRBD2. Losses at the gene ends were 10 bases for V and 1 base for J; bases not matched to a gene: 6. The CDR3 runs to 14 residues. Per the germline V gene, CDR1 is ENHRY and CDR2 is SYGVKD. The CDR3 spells CATTLAGNTGELFF. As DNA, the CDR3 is TGTGCCACCACCTTAGCGGGGAACACCGGGGAGCTGTTTTTT.

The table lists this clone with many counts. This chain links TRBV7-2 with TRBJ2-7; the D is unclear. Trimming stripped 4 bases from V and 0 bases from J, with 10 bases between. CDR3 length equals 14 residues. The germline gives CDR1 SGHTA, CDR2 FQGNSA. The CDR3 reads CASSSISSSYEQYF. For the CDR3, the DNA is TGTGCCAGCAGCTCCATAAGTAGCTCCTACGAGCAGTACTTC. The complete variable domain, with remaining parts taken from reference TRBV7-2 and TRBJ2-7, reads GAGVSQSPSNKVTEKGKDVELRCDPISGHTALYWYRQSLGQGLEFLIYFQGNSAPDKSGLPSDRFSAERTGGSVSTLTIQRTQQEDSAVYLCASSSISSSYEQYFGPGTRLTVT.